The 2 T cell receptor beta chains reported below all come from one sample, sequenced in a study of CDR3 diversity in severe acne. Via MiXCR, TCRdb re-called the PCR reads, giving one row per CDR3 protein. The sample has 97,000 or so distinct CDR3 sequences; about half are singletons. What was sequenced was blood. Source of these receptors: a male donor with acne.

This clonotype was counted a single time. J is TRBJ1-6 and V is TRBV10-3; perhaps TRBD1 as D (6 bases). There are 13 residues in the CDR3. Germline CDR1 reads ENHRY; CDR2 reads SYGVKD. V shed 7 bases and J shed 7 bases, with 11 bases lying between them. DNA for the CDR3: TGTGCCATCAACGGGGGCAGGAATTCACCCCTCCACTTT. Translation: CAINGGRNSPLHF.

Note on this clonotype: A junction end diverges from the germline sequence, so it may reflect a read error. The chain links TRBV10-3 to TRBJ1-2, with a weak D call TRBD1 (5 bases). CDR1 is ENHRY and CDR2 is SYGVKD in the germline V gene. This CDR3 has 17 residues. CDR3 nucleotide sequence: TGTGCCATCAGCACTCCGGGGCTTCAGGGAAATTCCTATGACTACACCTTC. This sequence encodes CAISTPGLQGNSYDYTF.